Included here is one T cell receptor (beta chain) sequence, with context. The antigen is undetermined. The sample is drawn from a study of immune characteristics of hereditary and idiopathic chronic pancreatitis. Whole-study results and caveats: This study excluded chronic pancreatitis caused by alcohol use.

Patients having total pancreatectomy with islet autotransplantation provided the chronic pancreatitis pancreas tissue. Patients with known diabetes were not included. The table came from immunoSEQ multiplex PCR; TCRdb's copy has only in-frame clones and leaves some out. The sample includes roughly 14,000 clones, 70% to 75% of them seen just once. This CDR3 spans 14 amino acids. Germline CDR1 and CDR2: SGHRS and YFSETQ. Trimming took 3 bases from V and 5 from J; bases not matched to a gene: 6. The chain couples TRBV5-1 to TRBJ2-7, with 9 bases identical to TRBD2. Specimen: pancreas tissue with hereditary chronic pancreatitis. The receptor was derived from a human donor with chronic pancreatitis. The CDR3: CASSWGLATDEQYF. For the CDR3, the DNA is TGCGCCAGCAGCTGGGGACTAGCTACTGACGAGCAGTACTTC.